Each of the 30 T cell receptor beta chains below was sequenced from the same sample in a study of beta chain features in type 1 diabetes. The study reverse transcribed the entire isolated RNA, so it sequenced expressed TCRB transcripts. The assay was immunoSEQ multiplex PCR, and TCRdb's table has in-frame clones only and misses some. The data hold roughly 230,000 clones, with approximately 10% observed a single time. Their antigens are not known. Study results and caveats: Shorter TCRB CDR3s, moderately but significantly so, marked every one of the four CD4+ subsets in Type 1 diabetes patients.

The sample consisted of naive CD4+ T cells from blood. These receptors came from a man younger than 45 with type 1 diabetes.

The rearrangement joins TRBV30 to TRBJ1-1, with D perhaps TRBD1 (5 bases). The CDR3 contains 13 residues. Germline-derived CDR1 and CDR2 are GTSNPN and SVGIG (reference sequence). Trimming removed 8 bases from V and 1 base from J, with 14 bases in between. CDR3 sequence (DNA): TGTGCCCTCTCTGGACATTGGAACACTGAAGCTTTCTTT. Translation: CALSGHWNTEAFF. The complete variable domain, with remaining parts taken from reference TRBV30 and TRBJ1-1, reads SQTIHQWPATLVQPVGSPLSLECTVEGTSNPNLYWYRQAAGRGLQLLFYSVGIGQISSEVPQNLSASRPQDRQFILSSKKLLLSDSGFYLCALSGHWNTEAFFGQGTRLTVV.

The rearrangement uses TRBV7-2 and TRBJ2-3; 11 nucleotides align to TRBD2. This CDR3 contains 16 residues. From germline, CDR1 is SGHTA and CDR2 FQGNSA. After removal of 6 bases from V and 6 bases from J, the junction contained 11 bases not matched to a gene. The CDR3 is CASRATSGGFRDTQYF. The CDR3 DNA is TGTGCCAGCAGGGCAACTAGCGGGGGTTTCCGCGATACGCAGTATTTT.

There are a few counts of this clone. The chain uses TRBV29-1 and TRBJ1-1, with 11 positions matching TRBD1. Trimming at V came to 5 bases and at J to 5 bases, leaving 4 bases not matched to a gene. CDR3 size: 13 residues. Germline CDR1 is SQVTM and CDR2 is ANQGSEA. The CDR3 sequence: CSVSDRGQTEAFF. The CDR3 nucleotides read TGCAGCGTTTCGGACAGGGGGCAGACTGAAGCTTTCTTT.

V is TRBV2 and J is TRBJ1-4; TRBD1 matches 7 bases. V dropped 5 bases and J dropped 0; count of bases not matched to a gene: 6. The CDR3 is made up of 16 amino acids. From germline, CDR1 is SNHLY and CDR2 FYNNEI. In DNA, the CDR3 is TGTGCCAGCAGTCTACAGGGGCCTGCAACTAATGAAAAACTGTTTTTT. Translation: CASSLQGPATNEKLFF.

This chain joins TRBV18 and TRBJ2-7; the D gene is possibly TRBD2 (6 bases). The CDR3 loop spans 15 amino acids. Germline V gene lookup returns CDR1 KGHSH and CDR2 LQKENI. The ends were cut back, 4 bases at V and 6 bases at J, with 19 bases in the middle. The CDR3: CASSLGGEGRPEQYF. In DNA form, the CDR3 reads TGTGCCAGCTCACTTGGAGGGGAAGGCCGCCCCGAGCAGTACTTC.

The chain joins TRBV7-2 to TRBJ2-1; perhaps TRBD1 as D (5 bases). Germline V gene data show CDR1 as SGHTA and CDR2 as FQGNSA. Trimming stripped 3 bases from V and 0 bases from J, with 9 bases between. This CDR3 is built from 15 residues. CDR3 protein: CASSFRQSSYNEQFF. The CDR3 DNA reads as TGTGCCAGCAGCTTTAGACAGAGCTCCTACAATGAGCAGTTCTTC.

V and J are TRBV4-1 and TRBJ2-3; D is possibly TRBD1 (5 bases). The germline CDR1 and CDR2 sequences are MGHRA and YSYEKL. The CDR3 sequence is 15 residues long. The V and J ends lost 2 bases and 2 bases respectively, with 11 bases between them. The CDR3 sequence is CASSQTGVPTDTQYF. CDR3 in DNA: TGCGCCAGCAGCCAAACAGGAGTACCCACAGATACGCAGTATTTT.

The chain recombines TRBV4-2 with TRBJ2-1, with 9 bases that match TRBD1. J gave up 1 base and V 1 base, and 2 bases lay outside the gene matches. The CDR3 is 16 amino acids. Germline V gene lookup returns CDR1 LGHNA and CDR2 YNFKEQ. The CDR3 loop is CASSQGTGASYNEQFF. For the CDR3, the DNA is TGTGCCAGCAGCCAAGGGACAGGGGCGTCCTACAATGAGCAGTTCTTC.

Details on this clone: This sample also contains other DNA sequences that code for the same CDR3. V gene TRBV5-1 combines with J gene TRBJ1-2, with D possibly TRBD1 on 5 matching bases. Trimming took off 5 bases at V and 5 bases at J, with 13 bases between the two ends. Germline CDR1 is SGHRS and CDR2 is YFSETQ. The CDR3 has 13 residues. The CDR3 sequence: CASSPDRIYGYTF. CDR3 nucleotide sequence: TGCGCCAGCAGTCCTGACAGAATTTATGGCTACACCTTC.

This clone appeared a few times. The chain combines TRBV9 with TRBJ2-2, with TRBD2 matching 7 bases. CDR1 and CDR2 (germline): SGDLS, YYNGEE. V lost 2 bases, J lost 3 bases, and 10 bases stayed unmatched. CDR3 length: 17 amino acids. The CDR3 sequence: CASSVTSGAPHTGELFF. The CDR3 region has the DNA TGTGCCAGCAGCGTTACCAGCGGGGCACCCCACACCGGGGAGCTGTTTTTT.

V gene TRBV2 combines with J gene TRBJ2-5, with 8 bases that match TRBD2. Trimming took 6 bases from V and 1 from J; bases not matched to a gene: 10. CDR3 size: 16 residues. Germline V gene sequence: CDR1 SNHLY, CDR2 FYNNEI. CDR3 amino acids: CASRFWAGGPQETQYF. The CDR3 nucleotides read TGTGCCAGCAGGTTCTGGGCGGGGGGCCCCCAAGAGACCCAGTACTTC. Full variable domain (missing parts from reference TRBV2 and TRBJ2-5): EPEVTQTPSHQVTQMGQEVILRCVPISNHLYFYWYRQILGQKVEFLVSFYNNEISEKSEIFDDQFSVERPDGSNFTLKIRSTKLEDSAMYFCASRFWAGGPQETQYFGPGTRLLVL.

V usage is TRBV9 and J usage is TRBJ2-5; D is unclear. Germline V CDR1 and CDR2: SGDLS, YYNGEE. Trimming removed 7 bases at V and 5 bases at J, with 12 bases between. CDR3 length: 12 residues. The CDR3 DNA is TGTGCCAGCTCACTGGGCGACGAGACCCAGTACTTC. Protein: CASSLGDETQYF.

This clone has more than one count but fewer than ten. The chain's CDR3 is CASSPGGFNTEAFF. As DNA, the CDR3 is TGCGCCAGCAGCCCCGGGGGATTTAACACTGAAGCTTTCTTT. The chain carries TRBV5-1 and TRBJ1-1; a weak D match, TRBD1 (5 bases). The germline CDR1 and CDR2 sequences are SGHRS and YFSETQ. This CDR3 is built from 14 residues. V lost 4 bases to trimming and J lost 2 bases, with 12 bases between them.

The chain links TRBV25-1 to TRBJ2-3; the D gene is possibly TRBD2 (5 bases). Germline CDR1 reads MGHDK; CDR2 reads SYGVNS. This CDR3 is 12 amino acids long. V was cut by 6 bases and J by 11 bases, with 15 bases left in between. The CDR3 protein is CASRESGNRQYF. The CDR3 nucleotides read TGTGCCAGCAGGGAGAGCGGAAACCGGCAGTATTTT.

The chain couples TRBV28 to TRBJ2-7; a weak D match, TRBD2 (6 bases). V was pared by 6 bases and J by 5 bases, with 17 bases between. Looked up from germline, CDR1 is MDHEN and CDR2 is SYDVKM. The CDR3 length is 14 residues. This CDR3 is CASRTGTPGDEQYF. The CDR3 bases are TGTGCCAGCAGAACCGGGACGCCGGGAGACGAGCAGTACTTC.

This clone occurred once. V is TRBV28 and J is TRBJ1-3; TRBD1 matches 8 bases. V shed 6 bases, J shed 0 bases, and the junction held 1 base outside the gene matches. CDR1 MDHEN and CDR2 SYDVKM come from the germline V gene. The CDR3 is 14 residues long. The CDR3 is CASRQGVSGNTIYF. The CDR3 DNA is TGTGCCAGCAGACAGGGGGTCTCTGGAAACACCATATATTTT.

The sample holds a few counts of this clone. The genes are TRBV19 and TRBJ2-1, with TRBD2 matching 11 bases. There are 13 residues in the CDR3. V lost 6 bases, J lost 8 bases, and 3 bases stayed unmatched. Germline V gives CDR1 LNHDA, CDR2 SQIVND (reference sequence). The CDR3 coding sequence is TGTGCCAGTAGGCTAGCGGGGGGTGATGAGCAGTTCTTC. It yields the protein CASRLAGGDEQFF.

Only a few counts were recorded for this clone. The V gene is TRBV5-1, the J gene TRBJ2-7; 7 bases are a match to TRBD1. V lost 3 bases, J lost 0 bases, and 3 bases stayed unmatched. The CDR3 has 14 residues. CDR1 and CDR2 (germline): SGHRS, YFSETQ. In DNA form, the CDR3 reads TGCGCCAGCAGCTCGACAGGGAGCTCCTACGAGCAGTACTTC. Protein: CASSSTGSSYEQYF.

This clone was seen only once. The V and J genes are TRBV5-1 and TRBJ2-5, with TRBD1 matching 11 bases. V lost 9 bases to trimming and J lost 3 bases; unmatched junction nucleotides: 13. The CDR3 contains 16 residues. Germline V lookup: CDR1 SGHRS, CDR2 YFSETQ. CDR3 in DNA: TGCGCCACCGCGGTCGGAAGGACAGGGGGCGAAGAGACCCAGTACTTC. Translated: CATAVGRTGGEETQYF.

This clone occurred a few times. The gene calls are TRBV2 and TRBJ1-2; D may be TRBD1 (6 bases). Trimming shortened V by 6 bases and J by 4 bases, and 15 bases separated the two germline ends. The CDR3 runs 14 residues. Germline loops: CDR1 SNHLY, CDR2 FYNNEI. The CDR3 nucleotides read TGTGCCAGCAGGATCTTGAGAGGGGGCTATGGCTACACCTTC. Translated, it gives CASRILRGGYGYTF.

The rearrangement links TRBV9 to TRBJ2-7; perhaps TRBD1 as D (5 bases). V lost 3 bases to trimming and J lost 0 bases, with 10 bases between them. Germline lookup yields CDR1 SGDLS and CDR2 YYNGEE. The length of the CDR3 is 14 residues. The chain's CDR3 is CASSATVFSYEQYF. The DNA of the CDR3 is TGTGCCAGCAGCGCGACAGTGTTCTCCTACGAGCAGTACTTC.

This clone was recorded a few times. The chain has TRBV5-1 and TRBJ1-3; D is uncertain. V was cut by 6 bases and J by 0 bases, with 7 bases left in between. The CDR3 is made up of 13 amino acids. Germline CDR1 SGHRS, CDR2 YFSETQ. CDR3 region: CASTGSSGNTIYF. As DNA, the CDR3 is TGCGCCAGCACGGGGTCCTCTGGAAACACCATATATTTT.

This chain joins TRBV4-2 and TRBJ2-5, with 10 positions matching TRBD1. The V and J ends lost 1 base and 4 bases, in that order; junction bases with no gene match: 3. CDR3 length equals 15 residues. Germline V gene lookup returns CDR1 LGHNA and CDR2 YNFKEQ. CDR3 residues: CASSQGQGAGETQYF. The CDR3 nucleotides are TGTGCCAGCAGCCAAGGACAGGGGGCTGGAGAGACCCAGTACTTC.

This chain joins TRBV19 and TRBJ1-1; 7 bases match TRBD1. Germline values: CDR1 LNHDA, CDR2 SQIVND (reference sequence). CDR3 size: 14 residues. The J segment lost 4 bases and the V segment lost 4 bases, leaving 6 bases of the junction unmatched. The CDR3 DNA sequence: TGTGCCAGTAGTACCCCAGGGGGAGGCACTGAAGCTTTCTTT. It codes for CASSTPGGGTEAFF.

This clone was detected only a few times. The rearrangement joins TRBV2 to TRBJ2-3; maybe TRBD2 (7 bases). The germline V gene encodes CDR1 SNHLY and CDR2 FYNNEI. The germline V and J ends were trimmed by 8 bases and 1 base, with 16 bases remaining between them. This CDR3 has 15 residues. The CDR3: CASRGAFGGTDTQYF. The CDR3 bases are TGTGCCAGCCGGGGGGCCTTCGGTGGCACAGATACGCAGTATTTT.

This sequence joins TRBV7-9 and TRBJ2-5; 8 bases line up with TRBD2. The V segment lost 9 bases and the J segment 0 bases; nucleotides outside the gene matches: 3. This CDR3 comprises 13 residues. Germline CDR1 is SEHNR and CDR2 is FQNEAQ (reference sequence). The CDR3 DNA follows: TGTGCCAGTTTGCGGGGGGACCAAGAGACCCAGTACTTC. It yields the protein CASLRGDQETQYF.

CDR3 sequence (DNA): TGTGCCAGCAGCATTAGCGGGGGAAACTACGAGCAGTACTTC. This encodes CASSISGGNYEQYF. This sequence joins TRBV7-2 and TRBJ2-7, with 9 bases lining up with TRBD2. Germline-derived CDR1 and CDR2 are SGHTA and FQGNSA. This CDR3 comprises 14 residues. V lost 5 bases and J lost 3; bases outside the gene matches: 5. The variable domain in full, with the rest retrieved from reference TRBV7-2 and TRBJ2-7, is GAGVSQSPSNKVTEKGKDVELRCDPISGHTALYWYRQSLGQGLEFLIYFQGNSAPDKSGLPSDRFSAERTGGSVSTLTIQRTQQEDSAVYLCASSISGGNYEQYFGPGTRLTVT.

This chain links TRBV2 with TRBJ1-4, with D unclear. Germline assignment: CDR1 SNHLY and CDR2 FYNNEI. The CDR3 totals 12 residues. Deletions cut 2 bases from V and 8 bases from J, with 6 bases between. CDR3 sequence reads: CASSEIGEKLFF. In nucleotides, the CDR3 is TGTGCCAGCAGTGAAATCGGGGAAAAACTGTTTTTT.

Only a few counts were recorded for this clone. The chain uses TRBV7-9 and TRBJ2-7, with D perhaps matching TRBD1 (6 bases). This CDR3 comprises 13 residues. V shed 4 bases and J shed 4 bases, with 11 bases lying between them. Germline V CDR1 and CDR2: SEHNR, FQNEAQ (reference sequence). CDR3 in amino acids: CASSSGARYEQYF. DNA for the CDR3: TGTGCCAGCAGCTCAGGGGCGCGATACGAGCAGTACTTC.

This clone appeared a few times. The chain combines TRBV4-1 with TRBJ1-1, with TRBD1 matching over 11 bases. The CDR3 length is 15 residues. With 6 bases clipped from V and 4 bases from J, the junction kept 7 bases outside the gene matches. Germline loops: CDR1 MGHRA, CDR2 YSYEKL. CDR3 bases: TGCGCCAGCAGACCAGGACAGGGGGCGACCACTGAAGCTTTCTTT. The encoded protein is CASRPGQGATTEAFF.